Given below is one TCR beta chain in context. Germline V gene sequence: CDR1 SGHAT, CDR2 FQDESV (reference sequence). CDR3 size: 15 residues. V lost 5 bases, J lost 7 bases, and 9 bases stayed unmatched. This record belongs to a study of control samples from healthy donors and cancer patients. Only in-frame clones appear in the TCRdb table, and some are missing; sequencing was by immunoSEQ multiplex PCR. The table records about 140,000 clones, about 85% of them present only once. The TCR was taken from a woman aged 25 to 39 in good health. The chain combines TRBV11-1 with TRBJ1-4; TRBD1 agrees at 8 bases. Sequencing used blood. Here the CDR3 reads CASSAGQGGTEKLFF. The DNA of the CDR3 is TGTGCCAGCAGCGCCGGACAGGGAGGAACTGAAAAACTGTTTTTT.